Below, 8 T cell receptor beta chains from the same sample are listed, as sequenced in a study of monozygotic twins with inflammatory bowel disease. Following a re-call of the 5' RACE reads, TCRdb has one entry per CDR3 protein and lacks DNA. The specimen's table records some 210,000 distinct CDR3 sequences. Sequenced material: blood. The origin of the receptors is a human donor with ulcerative colitis or Crohn's disease, or a healthy co-twin of an affected twin (not recorded which).

This rearrangement joins TRBV5-4 to TRBJ1-1; absent DNA, TCRdb's TRBD1 call cannot be checked. CDR1 and CDR2 (germline): SGHNT, YYREEE (reference sequence). The CDR3 is 14 amino acids. The chain's CDR3 is CASSPQGGSTEAFF.

This chain joins TRBV5-1 and TRBJ1-2. CDR3 length equals 15 residues. Germline assignment: CDR1 SGHRS and CDR2 YFSETQ. CDR3 sequence reads: CASSLAGASTDGYTF.

V gene TRBV27 combines with J gene TRBJ1-3. The V gene's germline CDR1 is MNHEY and CDR2 SMNVEV (reference sequence). The CDR3 is made up of 21 amino acids. The CDR3: CASSHLPPKARFRRAGNTIYF.

The gene calls are TRBV6-1 and TRBJ1-5; TCRdb outputs TRBD1, but without DNA this stays unchecked. The CDR3 spans 17 residues. Germline V lookup: CDR1 MNHNS, CDR2 SASEGT. CDR3 loop: CASSLLPRDRSNQPQHF.

This chain joins TRBV5-1 and TRBJ2-3; checking the TCRdb D call of TRBD2 is not possible without DNA. In germline, CDR1 is SGHRS, CDR2 YFSETQ. The CDR3 length is 18 residues. The CDR3: CASSPTGGHRVDTDTQYF.

The chain combines TRBV20-1 with TRBJ1-5; TCRdb lists TRBD1, though no DNA is available to test this call. Per the germline V gene, CDR1 is DFQATT and CDR2 is SNEGSKA (reference sequence). This CDR3 is 13 amino acids long. CDR3 residues: CSGGTGNNQPQHF.

The chain couples TRBV20-1 to TRBJ2-1; the D call from TCRdb, TRBD1, cannot be confirmed without DNA. Germline V lookup: CDR1 DFQATT, CDR2 SNEGSKA (reference sequence). This CDR3 is built from 13 residues. This CDR3 is CSASRGGKGEQFF.

The chain joins TRBV5-1 to TRBJ1-2; the TCRdb D gene call, TRBD1, has no DNA to confirm it. CDR1 and CDR2 from the germline V gene are SGHRS and YFSETQ. The CDR3 has 14 amino acids. CDR3 region: CASGSQPTTGSYTF.